This TCR beta chain was identified in a study of T cell responses to AZD1222 COVID-19 vaccine. Broader study findings: Dominant CD4 TCR responses targeted spike regions 160-218 and 743-854. A mostly white British donor set with more females was recruited, and clonal diversity was possibly underestimated. Seropositive AZD1222 recipients at baseline numbered only 6 or 7.

The V and J ends lost 4 bases and 3 bases, in that order; junction bases with no gene match: 8. Germline assignment: CDR1 SEHNR and CDR2 FQNEAQ (reference sequence). CDR3 length equals 16 residues. TCRdb's table, derived via immunoSEQ multiplex PCR, lists solely in-frame clones and lacks some. The sample gives about 89,000 clones, 75% to 90% of which show up once; around 5.5% is in the top ten. Concerning this clone: Its cognate antigen is unknown.

Here the sequenced sample was peripheral blood, taken 28 days after the second AZD1222 dose. The gene calls are TRBV7-9 and TRBJ2-7; 11 bases line up with TRBD2. The origin of this receptor is an adult who received the AZD1222 COVID-19 vaccine. The CDR3 bases are TGTGCCAGCAGCTCTGGGGCGACTAGCGGGGACTACGAGCAGTACTTC. This sequence encodes CASSSGATSGDYEQYF.